This TCR beta chain originates from a study of T cell changes during pregnancy in multiple sclerosis. The CDR3 sequence is 15 residues long. V was pared by 0 bases and J by 5 bases, with 7 bases of the junction left unmatched. Looked up from germline, CDR1 is LNHNV and CDR2 is YYDKDF (reference sequence). Libraries were prepared by immunoSEQ multiplex PCR; TCRdb keeps only in-frame clonotypes and omits some of them. In the table there are 56,000 or so clones, approximately 92% of which are singletons. This chain links TRBV15 with TRBJ2-7; TRBD1 aligns across 7 bases. Sequences were derived from CD4+ T cells from peripheral blood mononuclear cells, sampled in the third trimester of pregnancy. The source is a female donor with multiple sclerosis, enrolled in a pregnancy study. The CDR3 DNA reads TGTGCCACCAGCAGAGAAAGGACAGGAAACCACGAGCAGTACTTC. Protein product: CATSRERTGNHEQYF.